The 21 T cell receptor beta chains in this list originate from one sample, sequenced in a study of T cell responses to AZD1222 COVID-19 vaccine. The table came from immunoSEQ multiplex PCR; TCRdb's copy has only in-frame clones and leaves some out. Of tens of thousands of clones in the sample, 76% were seen once. Sequenced here: peripheral blood, sampled on day 0 of AZD1222 vaccination. These receptors all come from an adult in good health.

The V call is TRBV27, the J call TRBJ1-2; D unresolved. V was cut by 6 bases and J by 0 bases, with 11 bases left in between. The CDR3 contains 14 residues. Germline CDR1 is MNHEY and CDR2 is SMNVEV (reference sequence). CDR3 amino acids: CASSSKPSNYGYTF. The CDR3 DNA sequence: TGTGCCAGCAGCTCCAAACCTTCTAACTATGGCTACACCTTC.

The chain carries TRBV19 and TRBJ1-5; no firm D call. With 3 bases removed from V and 2 bases from J, the gap between germline ends came to 5 bases. Germline V gene sequence: CDR1 LNHDA, CDR2 SQIVND (reference sequence). The CDR3 consists of 13 residues. The CDR3 sequence is CASSISGNQPQHF. CDR3 nucleotide sequence: TGTGCCAGTAGTATCTCGGGCAATCAGCCCCAGCATTTT.

J is TRBJ2-7 and V is TRBV6-2 or TRBV6-3; D may be TRBD2 (6 bases). The germline V and J ends were trimmed by 4 bases and 0 bases, with 13 bases remaining between them. CDR3 size: 15 residues. Germline CDR1 and CDR2: MNHEY and SVGEGT. DNA of the CDR3: TGTGCCAGCAGTTCCCGACTAGGGAGCTCCTACGAGCAGTACTTC. It specifies CASSSRLGSSYEQYF.

The chain employs TRBV18 and TRBJ2-7; no clear D gene. Trimming left V 0 bases short and J 6 bases short, with 6 bases between. There are 12 residues in the CDR3. Germline lookup yields CDR1 KGHSH and CDR2 LQKENI. The CDR3 reads CASSPPAAEQYF. CDR3 nucleotide sequence: TGTGCCAGCTCACCACCGGCAGCCGAGCAGTACTTC.

This clone occurred a few times. The chain uses TRBV27 and TRBJ2-1; 10 bases agree with TRBD2. Germline lookup yields CDR1 MNHEY and CDR2 SMNVEV (reference sequence). This CDR3 has 15 amino acids. Trimming cost V 4 bases and J 7 bases; bases outside gene matches: 7. CDR3 coding DNA: TGTGCCAGCAGTTCCGAGCGGGGGGGCAGAAATGAGCAGTTCTTC. The encoded protein is CASSSERGGRNEQFF.

The V and J genes are TRBV7-9 and TRBJ1-1; possible D gene TRBD1, 6 bases. This CDR3 has 15 amino acids. The V end was cut by 4 bases, the J end by 7 bases, with 19 bases between. Germline CDR1 SEHNR, CDR2 FQNEAQ (reference sequence). Here the CDR3 reads CASSSSITGRGEAFF. The CDR3 bases are TGTGCCAGCAGCTCCTCAATAACAGGGAGGGGTGAAGCTTTCTTT.

A single count supports this clone. This rearrangement joins TRBV7-2 to TRBJ2-2; 7 positions match TRBD1. Germline V lookup: CDR1 SGHTA, CDR2 FQGNSA. With 1 base clipped from V and 3 bases from J, the junction kept 5 bases outside the gene matches. This CDR3 contains 16 residues. The CDR3 sequence: CASSLEGTVYTGELFF. The CDR3 coding sequence is TGTGCCAGCAGCTTAGAGGGGACAGTCTACACCGGGGAGCTGTTTTTT.

The chain combines TRBV9 with TRBJ2-2; D gene unclear. Per the germline V gene, CDR1 is SGDLS and CDR2 is YYNGEE. The CDR3 has 14 amino acids. The V and J ends lost 4 bases and 5 bases respectively, with 12 bases between them. The CDR3 reads CASSPPGLTGELFF. The CDR3 DNA reads as TGTGCCAGCAGCCCTCCGGGCCTGACCGGGGAGCTGTTTTTT.

The chain links TRBV3-1 (or the pseudogene TRBV3-2) to TRBJ1-2, with D maybe TRBD1 (6 bases). The V gene lost 0 bases and the J gene lost 8 bases, with 13 bases spanning the gap. Germline V gene sequence: CDR1 LGHDT, CDR2 YNNKEL (reference sequence). The CDR3 covers 14 residues. This CDR3 is CASSQDQGWDGYTF. In DNA form, the CDR3 reads TGTGCCAGCAGCCAAGATCAGGGGTGGGACGGCTACACCTTC.

The chain has TRBV18 and TRBJ1-1; tentatively, D is TRBD1 (6 bases). Trimming shortened V by 4 bases and J by 1 base, and 10 bases separated the two germline ends. This CDR3 spans 14 amino acids. Per the germline V gene, CDR1 is KGHSH and CDR2 is LQKENI. CDR3: CASSQQGTNTEAFF. The CDR3 DNA follows: TGTGCCAGCTCACAACAGGGCACGAACACTGAAGCTTTCTTT.

For the CDR3, the DNA is TGTGCCAGCAGTGGACTAGCGGGGGGAACCGCCGACTACAATGAGCAGTTCTTC. Translated, it gives CASSGLAGGTADYNEQFF. This chain links TRBV7-2 with TRBJ2-1; 14 bases agree with TRBD2. Per germline, CDR1 SGHTA and CDR2 FQGNSA. V trimming: 6 bases; J trimming: 3 bases; junction bases outside the gene matches: 10. The CDR3 length is 18 residues.

The chain joins TRBV7-2 to TRBJ1-5, with 9 bases matching TRBD1. J was trimmed by 4 bases and V by 6 bases; bases with no gene match: 13. Germline V gene data show CDR1 as SGHTA and CDR2 as FQGNSA. The CDR3 length is 17 residues. The CDR3 region has the DNA TGTGCCAGCAGTTTGGGACAGGGAGGGGACAAAAATCAGCCCCAGCATTTT. Translation: CASSLGQGGDKNQPQHF.

V usage is TRBV25-1 and J usage is TRBJ2-7; TRBD2 is a possible D gene (5 bases). CDR3 length: 13 amino acids. CDR1 and CDR2 (germline): MGHDK, SYGVNS. The V end lost 7 bases, the J end lost 6 bases, and 16 bases lay between the germline ends. CDR3 sequence reads: CASILDAGGEQYF. DNA of the CDR3: TGTGCCAGCATTCTCGATGCGGGCGGCGAGCAGTACTTC.

This clone was counted only a few times. The gene calls are TRBV27 and TRBJ1-2; D might be TRBD1 (6 bases). This CDR3 region has 13 residues. The V end lost 8 bases, the J end lost 7 bases, and 17 bases lay between the germline ends. Germline V gives CDR1 MNHEY, CDR2 SMNVEV (reference sequence). In DNA, the CDR3 is TGTGCCAGCTTCGACAGGTTTAGAGGTGGCTACACCTTC. It yields the protein CASFDRFRGGYTF.

This chain links TRBV3-1 (or the pseudogene TRBV3-2) with TRBJ1-6; the match to TRBD1 covers 7 bases. V trimming: 2 bases; J trimming: 8 bases; junction bases outside the gene matches: 0. Germline loops: CDR1 LGHDT, CDR2 YNNKEL (reference sequence). The CDR3 is 13 residues long. CDR3 protein: CASSQQGDSPLHF. In nucleotides, the CDR3 is TGTGCCAGCAGCCAACAGGGGGATTCACCCCTCCACTTT.

The chain links TRBV6-5 to TRBJ1-2, with TRBD1 as a possible D gene (5 bases). The CDR3 is 14 residues long. Trimming pared 6 bases from V and 2 bases from J, leaving 13 bases between. Germline V lookup: CDR1 MNHEY, CDR2 SVGAGI. The CDR3 protein is CASRKLQGNYGYTF. The CDR3 bases are TGTGCCAGCAGGAAACTTCAGGGAAACTATGGCTACACCTTC.

The chain recombines TRBV5-1 with TRBJ1-6; TRBD1 is a possible D gene (5 bases). Trimming left V 1 base short and J 7 bases short, with 12 bases between. CDR3 length: 15 amino acids. Germline V lookup: CDR1 SGHRS, CDR2 YFSETQ. The CDR3 here is CASSLLQGENSPLHF. CDR3 coding DNA: TGCGCCAGCAGCTTGCTTCAGGGTGAGAATTCACCCCTCCACTTT.

The rearrangement joins TRBV9 to TRBJ2-7, with 9 nucleotides matching TRBD1. The CDR3 totals 14 residues. The germline gives CDR1 SGDLS, CDR2 YYNGEE. The V and J ends lost 6 bases and 8 bases, in that order; junction bases with no gene match: 12. CDR3 protein: CASTPGQGLSQQYF. The CDR3 nucleotides are TGTGCCAGCACCCCGGGACAGGGCTTGTCTCAGCAGTACTTC.

CDR3 residues: CASSFANSPLHF. The CDR3 DNA sequence: TGTGCCAGCAGTTTTGCTAATTCACCCCTCCACTTT. The chain uses TRBV6-5 and TRBJ1-6; no firm D call. The CDR3 is 12 amino acids. Germline CDR1 reads MNHEY; CDR2 reads SVGAGI. V was clipped by 4 bases and J by 6 bases, with 4 bases between them.

The chain couples TRBV30 to TRBJ1-6, with D unresolved. V shed 5 bases and J shed 7 bases, with 12 bases lying between them. The length of the CDR3 is 13 residues. Germline V gene lookup returns CDR1 GTSNPN and CDR2 SVGIG (reference sequence). The CDR3 bases are TGTGCCTGGGAAGTGAGCCCCAATTCACCCCTCCACTTT. Its translation: CAWEVSPNSPLHF.

The sample holds one count of this clone. DNA of the CDR3: TGTGCCAGCAGTGAAAACTTGGGGACAGGGAATGCCCTACGTCGGTTCTTC. Translated: CASSENLGTGNALRRFF. The gene calls are TRBV25-1 and TRBJ2-1; TRBD1 matches 9 bases. CDR3 length: 17 residues. CDR1 and CDR2 from the germline V gene are MGHDK and SYGVNS. V lost 2 bases and J lost 15; bases outside the gene matches: 20.